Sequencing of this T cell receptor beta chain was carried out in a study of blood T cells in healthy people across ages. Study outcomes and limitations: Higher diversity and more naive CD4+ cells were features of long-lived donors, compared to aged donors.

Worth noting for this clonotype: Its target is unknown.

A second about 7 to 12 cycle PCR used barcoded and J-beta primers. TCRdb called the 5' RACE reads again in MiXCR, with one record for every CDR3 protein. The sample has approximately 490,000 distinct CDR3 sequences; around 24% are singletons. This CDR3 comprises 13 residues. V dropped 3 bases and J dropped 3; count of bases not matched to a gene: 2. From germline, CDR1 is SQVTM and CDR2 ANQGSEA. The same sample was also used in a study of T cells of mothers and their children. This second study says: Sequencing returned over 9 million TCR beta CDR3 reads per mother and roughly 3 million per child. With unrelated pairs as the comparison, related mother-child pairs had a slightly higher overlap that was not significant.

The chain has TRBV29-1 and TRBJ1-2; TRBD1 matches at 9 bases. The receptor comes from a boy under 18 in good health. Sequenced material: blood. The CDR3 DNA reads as TGCAGCGTTGACGACAGGGGGTACTATGGCTACACCTTC. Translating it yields CSVDDRGYYGYTF.